This TCR beta chain was identified during a study of cytomegalovirus exposure and HLA in healthy donors. Regarding the study as a whole: Among the most significant clusters, several appeared linked to common viral pathogens in a later analysis. Owing to their indistinguishability, certain V segments, notably TRBV6-2 and TRBV6-3, were excluded. A later analysis found that most CMV-associated TCR beta chains appeared HLA-restricted.

The PCR was carried out with 60 Vbeta primers and 13 Jbeta primers. TCRdb's copy holds only in-frame clones and misses some; the assay was immunoSEQ multiplex PCR. This sample yields 85,000 to 130,000 clones, of which about four fifths are seen a single time; 5% to 7% belongs to the top ten. A note on this clone: Its target is not known.

The CDR3 runs 15 residues. Germline V lookup: CDR1 MNHEY, CDR2 SVGAGI. Trimming removed 2 bases from V and 0 bases from J, with 9 bases in between. The genes are TRBV6-5 and TRBJ2-3; possible D gene TRBD1, 6 bases. The TCR comes from a woman aged 50 to 65 in good health and CMV-seropositive. Sample: PBMCs. Here the CDR3 reads CASSYMGASTDTQYF. The CDR3 bases are TGTGCCAGCAGTTACATGGGGGCAAGCACAGATACGCAGTATTTT.